The T cell receptor (beta chain) described here comes from a study of radiation and T cells in renal cell carcinoma. Whole-study results and caveats: From baseline, blood top tumor clonotypes peaked at 2 weeks post-radiation.

The sample's time point: blood 2 weeks post-SBRT. Indicated treatment: 15 Gy SBRT to primary tumor, nephrectomy 4 weeks later. The CDR3 loop spans 13 amino acids. Germline CDR1 reads SGHRS; CDR2 reads YFSETQ. Trimming shortened V by 4 bases and J by 5 bases, and 12 bases separated the two germline ends. Data came from immunoSEQ multiplex PCR; TCRdb stores just in-frame clones and leaves some out. This table holds 100,000 to 150,000 clones, 81% found once. This clone was seen more than once but under ten times. Its antigen remains unidentified. The rearrangement joins TRBV5-1 to TRBJ2-5; D is unresolved. The sample here was blood, taken from a patient whose treatment included radiotherapy and nephrectomy. The TCR comes from a man between 45 and 60 years old with renal cell carcinoma. In nucleotides, the CDR3 is TGCGCCAGCAGCATATACCTGAGGGAGACCCAGTACTTC. This sequence encodes CASSIYLRETQYF.